The 19 T cell receptor beta chains below all came from one sample that was sequenced in a study of blood T cell repertoires in COVID-19 (dated by TCRdb to about 2020). The library relied on the immunoSEQ multiplex PCR assay. TCRdb holds this immuneACCESS table with in-frame rearrangements only. Some clones are missing; in checked studies, unresolved V genes explain under half, and the rest has no known cause. The sample table shows 200,000 to 250,000 clones, and approximately 81% are seen once. Under 11% of the sample lies in the top ten. Sequences were obtained from peripheral blood. The receptors were gathered from a woman over 75 with acute or convalescent COVID-19.

This clone was observed a single time. The V and J genes are TRBV3-1 (or the pseudogene TRBV3-2) and TRBJ2-3; 14 positions match TRBD2. The CDR3 length is 19 residues. CDR1 LGHDT and CDR2 YNNKEL come from the germline V gene (reference sequence). The J segment lost 0 bases and the V segment lost 4 bases, leaving 9 bases of the junction unmatched. The CDR3 nucleotides read TGTGCCAGCAGCCGGCGACTAGCGGGAGGGGAGGCTAGCACAGATACGCAGTATTTT. Protein: CASSRRLAGGEASTDTQYF.

The CDR3 loop reads CASSAAGAGVYYGYTF. CDR3 DNA: TGTGCCAGCAGTGCGGCAGGGGCAGGGGTATACTATGGCTACACCTTC. The V gene is TRBV25-1, the J gene TRBJ1-2, with TRBD1 as a possible D gene (6 bases). CDR1 MGHDK and CDR2 SYGVNS come from the germline V gene. The CDR3 is made up of 16 amino acids. With 4 bases removed from V and 3 bases from J, the gap between germline ends came to 18 bases.

The table lists this clone with a few counts. The chain has TRBV27 and TRBJ2-2; D uncertain. Trimming took off 1 base at V and 1 base at J, with 7 bases between the two ends. The CDR3 spans 15 residues. The germline V gene encodes CDR1 MNHEY and CDR2 SMNVEV (reference sequence). CDR3 nucleotide sequence: TGTGCCAGCAGTTTATATGGCTTGAACACCGGGGAGCTGTTTTTT. Translating gives CASSLYGLNTGELFF.

There are a few counts of this clone. The chain employs TRBV11-2 and TRBJ2-1; D remains ambiguous. In germline, CDR1 is SGHAT, CDR2 FQNNGV. There are 18 residues in the CDR3. The ends were cut back, 0 bases at V and 0 bases at J, with 15 bases in the middle. The CDR3: CASSLDRVPRASYNEQFF. CDR3 sequence (DNA): TGTGCCAGCAGCTTAGATCGGGTACCGCGAGCCTCCTACAATGAGCAGTTCTTC.

This clone was recorded a few times. CDR3 in DNA: TGTGCCAGCAGCCTAAACGCGGGGCTGGACACCGGGGAGCTGTTTTTT. Translated: CASSLNAGLDTGELFF. The genes are TRBV16 and TRBJ2-2; maybe TRBD2 (6 bases). The V gene lost 4 bases and the J gene lost 3 bases, with 15 bases spanning the gap. The CDR3 extends over 16 amino acids. Germline V gene data show CDR1 as KGHSY and CDR2 as FQNENV. Using reference TRBV16 and TRBJ2-2 for the parts outside the CDR3, the full variable domain is GEEVAQTPKHLVRGEGQKAKLYCAPIKGHSYVFWYQQVLKNEFKFLISFQNENVFDETGMPKERFSAKCLPNSPCSLEIQATKLEDSAVYFCASSLNAGLDTGELFFGEGSRLTVL.

J is TRBJ2-5 and V is TRBV29-1, with a weak D call TRBD2 (5 bases). V dropped 6 bases and J dropped 0 bases, with 11 bases sitting between them. CDR3 size: 13 residues. Germline V gene lookup returns CDR1 SQVTM and CDR2 ANQGSEA. The DNA of the CDR3 is TGCAGCGTATCAGGAGGAGACCAAGAGACCCAGTACTTC. It codes for CSVSGGDQETQYF.

The chain carries TRBV29-1 and TRBJ1-2; 7 nucleotides align to TRBD1. Trimming cost V 6 bases and J 0 bases; bases outside gene matches: 4. Germline values: CDR1 SQVTM, CDR2 ANQGSEA. This CDR3 spans 13 amino acids. The CDR3 DNA reads TGCAGCGTGGGACAGTTGTCTAACTATGGCTACACCTTC. As protein: CSVGQLSNYGYTF.

The chain has TRBV24-1 and TRBJ1-2, with 10 nucleotides matching TRBD1. The germline CDR1 and CDR2 sequences are KGHDR and SFDVKD. The length of the CDR3 is 16 residues. V lost 2 bases and J lost 6; bases outside the gene matches: 8. The CDR3 loop reads CATSDSPTGTGDGYTF. For the CDR3, the DNA is TGTGCCACCAGTGATTCTCCCACCGGGACAGGGGATGGCTACACCTTC.

This chain links TRBV6-5 with TRBJ1-1; D is unresolved. Germline V gene lookup returns CDR1 MNHEY and CDR2 SVGAGI. The length of the CDR3 is 14 residues. Trimming stripped 5 bases from V and 1 base from J, with 11 bases between. The CDR3: CASSPGPQNTEAFF. DNA of the CDR3: TGTGCCAGCAGTCCCGGTCCCCAGAACACTGAAGCTTTCTTT.

The chain has TRBV4-1 and TRBJ1-2; TRBD1 matches 7 bases. Germline trimming cut 0 bases from V and 8 bases from J; bases unmatched to any gene: 9. CDR3 length: 15 residues. Germline CDR1 MGHRA, CDR2 YSYEKL. The CDR3 region is CASSQDRQGLSGYTF. In DNA form, the CDR3 reads TGCGCCAGCAGCCAAGATAGACAGGGACTTAGCGGCTACACCTTC.

J is TRBJ2-6 and V is TRBV21-1; TRBD1 is the table's D call, not checked against the DNA. TRBV21-1 corresponds to a pseudogene. This CDR3 comprises 22 residues. The CDR3 protein is CASSKADRRVIVLSSGANVLTF. The CDR3 bases are TGTGCCAGCAGCAAAGCGGACCGCAGGGTCATAGTTTTGAGCTCTGGGGCCAACGTCCTGACTTTC.

The rearrangement joins TRBV7-9 to TRBJ1-5; D remains ambiguous. V gave up 4 bases and J gave up 1 base, with 14 bases separating them. Germline CDR1 reads SEHNR; CDR2 reads FQNEAQ (reference sequence). The CDR3 spans 16 residues. CDR3 nucleotide sequence: TGTGCCAGCAGCTCCGGACCGGGCGGGAGCAATCAGCCCCAGCATTTT. This sequence encodes CASSSGPGGSNQPQHF.

V usage is TRBV5-6 and J usage is TRBJ1-4; perhaps TRBD1 as D (5 bases). Germline assignment: CDR1 SGHDT and CDR2 YYEEEE. The CDR3 runs to 12 residues. The ends were cut back, 4 bases at V and 8 bases at J, with 9 bases in the middle. The CDR3 DNA reads as TGTGCCAGCAGCAAGGACACCGAAAAACTGTTTTTT. Its protein is CASSKDTEKLFF.

This rearrangement joins TRBV10-3 to TRBJ2-7; 7 bases map to TRBD1. CDR1 is ENHRY, CDR2 SYGVKD, per germline. V shed 10 bases, J shed 0 bases, and the junction held 3 bases outside the gene matches. This CDR3 is built from 12 residues. The CDR3 spells CATRDSSYEQYF. As DNA, the CDR3 is TGTGCCACTCGGGACAGCTCCTACGAGCAGTACTTC.

This clone has only one observation. The V call is TRBV7-2, the J call TRBJ2-7, with D tentatively TRBD2 (5 bases). Germline-derived CDR1 and CDR2 are SGHTA and FQGNSA. The CDR3 consists of 14 residues. V lost 1 base to trimming and J lost 0 bases, with 7 bases between them. The CDR3 loop reads CASSLVLDSYEQYF. CDR3 sequence (DNA): TGTGCCAGCAGCTTAGTACTAGACTCCTACGAGCAGTACTTC.

This sequence joins TRBV6-5 and TRBJ2-1, with TRBD2 matching over 9 bases. This CDR3 is 15 amino acids long. The V gene end was trimmed by 7 bases and the J gene end by 8 bases; junction bases not matched to a gene: 12. Germline V gene data show CDR1 as MNHEY and CDR2 as SVGAGI. CDR3: CASTSGLAGTDEQFF. CDR3 nucleotides: TGTGCCAGCACATCGGGGCTAGCGGGAACGGATGAGCAGTTCTTC.

The CDR3 loop reads CASSYSAIRGVAGELFF. DNA for the CDR3: TGTGCCAGCAGTTACTCCGCTATCCGGGGGGTCGCCGGGGAGCTGTTTTTT. The chain recombines TRBV6-2 or TRBV6-3 with TRBJ2-2; 7 nucleotides agree with TRBD2. Looked up from germline, CDR1 is MNHEY and CDR2 is SVGEGT. V gave up 0 bases and J gave up 6 bases; unmatched junction bases: 10. There are 17 residues in the CDR3.

The chain carries TRBV12-3 or TRBV12-4 and TRBJ1-6; D might be TRBD1 (6 bases). Trimming left V 6 bases short and J 8 bases short, with 11 bases between. The CDR3 loop spans 13 amino acids. CDR3 loop: CASRGGGDSPLHF. Written as DNA, the CDR3 is TGTGCCAGCAGGGGCGGGGGCGATTCACCCCTCCACTTT.

The genes are TRBV28 and TRBJ2-7, with 8 bases fitting TRBD2. V gave up 5 bases and J gave up 4 bases; unmatched junction bases: 7. The CDR3 loop spans 14 amino acids. Germline CDR1 reads MDHEN; CDR2 reads SYDVKM. CDR3 sequence reads: CASSLSGKGYEQYF. The CDR3 DNA is TGTGCCAGCAGTCTTAGCGGGAAGGGTTACGAGCAGTACTTC.